This T cell receptor (beta chain) stems from a study of blood T cell repertoires in COVID-19. On the study more broadly: Acute-phase and convalescent COVID-19 samples originated in the United States, Italy and Spain. Nucleic acid was either cDNA or gDNA, and it came from T cells, B-cell-depleted T cells, or PBMCs.

This clone was recorded a few times. The CDR3 consists of 13 residues. Unmatched junction bases numbered 1, after V lost 6 bases and J lost 0 bases. Germline V CDR1 and CDR2: ENHRY, SYGVKD. In the source study's methods: Estimates of nucleated cell counts were drawn from the amplification of reference gene primers. The assay was immunoSEQ multiplex PCR, and TCRdb's table has in-frame clones only and misses some. Clone size and V and J calls were adopted from that table, with D and trimming inferred from the DNA. The sample records approximately 300,000 clones, about 90% being singletons. This clonotype originated in a young man who had recovered from COVID-19. The sequencing sample was made of peripheral blood. V gene TRBV10-3 combines with J gene TRBJ1-2, with TRBD1 identical over 7 bases. DNA for the CDR3: TGTGCCATCAGCGGGACAGCTAACTATGGCTACACCTTC. Its protein product is CAISGTANYGYTF.